Shown below are 29 T cell receptor beta chains from a single sample sequenced in a study of blood T cell repertoires in COVID-19. The assay was immunoSEQ multiplex PCR, and TCRdb's table has in-frame clones only and misses some. This sample has about 80,000 clones, with approximately 89% found just once. Sequencing was performed on peripheral blood. The receptors were sampled from a woman older than 75 with acute or convalescent COVID-19.

The chain uses TRBV14 and TRBJ2-3; possible D gene TRBD2, 5 bases. The ends were cut back, 1 base at V and 6 bases at J, with 20 bases in the middle. Germline-derived CDR1 and CDR2 are SGHDN and FVKESK. This CDR3 has 17 residues. This chain's CDR3 is CASSQANSAGLRDTQYF. The CDR3 DNA reads as TGTGCCAGCAGCCAAGCGAATAGCGCAGGACTTCGGGATACGCAGTATTTT.

This chain connects TRBV4-1 to TRBJ1-4, with D maybe TRBD1 (5 bases). Germline assignment: CDR1 MGHRA and CDR2 YSYEKL. V lost 0 bases and J lost 4, with 12 bases in between. This CDR3 contains 16 residues. The CDR3, as DNA: TGCGCCAGCAGCCAAGATGGTGGGGGGTATAATGAAAAACTGTTTTTT. Translation: CASSQDGGGYNEKLFF.

The V call is TRBV5-1, the J call TRBJ2-1; 11 bases are shared with TRBD2. The CDR3 covers 15 residues. The V gene's germline CDR1 is SGHRS and CDR2 YFSETQ. J lost 7 bases, V lost 2 bases, and 5 bases had no gene match. CDR3 sequence (DNA): TGCGCCAGCAGCTTCTTAGCGGGAGGGCCAAATGAGCAGTTCTTC. This codes for CASSFLAGGPNEQFF.

This chain joins TRBV5-1 and TRBJ2-5; no definite D call. The CDR3 is made up of 13 amino acids. V lost 0 bases to trimming and J lost 1 base, with 4 bases between them. The germline V gene has CDR1 SGHRS and CDR2 YFSETQ. The CDR3 is CASSLGLQETQYF. In nucleotides, the CDR3 is TGCGCCAGCAGCTTGGGACTCCAAGAGACCCAGTACTTC.

V usage is TRBV12-3 or TRBV12-4 and J usage is TRBJ1-2, with no clear D. Trimming shortened V by 5 bases and J by 9 bases, and 10 bases separated the two germline ends. The length of the CDR3 is 11 residues. The CDR3 DNA reads TGTGCCAGCAGTAGCGCCTTTAGCTACACCTTC. Amino acids: CASSSAFSYTF.

V is TRBV12-3 or TRBV12-4 and J is TRBJ1-4; D is unresolved. CDR3 length: 12 residues. The V and J ends lost 3 bases and 6 bases respectively, with 5 bases between them. The DNA for the CDR3 is TGTGCCAGCAGTTTGTCAGATGAAAAACTGTTTTTT. Translated: CASSLSDEKLFF.

The rearrangement uses TRBV11-2 and TRBJ2-7, with 11 bases lining up with TRBD1. Trimming at V came to 1 base and at J to 4 bases, leaving 3 bases not matched to a gene. Germline V gives CDR1 SGHAT, CDR2 FQNNGV. CDR3 length: 15 residues. The CDR3 bases are TGTGCCAGCAGCTTAGCGGGACAGGGGGTTTACGAGCAGTACTTC. It encodes CASSLAGQGVYEQYF.

The chain links TRBV5-1 to TRBJ2-5, with 13 bases fitting TRBD2. With V trimmed by 4 bases and J by 4 bases, 4 bases remained unmatched. Germline CDR1 reads SGHRS; CDR2 reads YFSETQ. The CDR3 runs 15 residues. The CDR3 DNA is TGCGCCAGCAGCAGGACTAGCGGGAGCAGAGAGACCCAGTACTTC. Amino acid sequence: CASSRTSGSRETQYF.

The chain recombines TRBV7-2 with TRBJ2-1, with a possible D match to TRBD1 (5 bases). Germline CDR1 is SGHTA and CDR2 is FQGNSA. This CDR3 comprises 15 residues. Between the trimmed V and J ends, which lost 2 bases and 5 bases, there was a span of 13 bases. The CDR3 protein is CASSLSLGVNNEQFF. The DNA for the CDR3 is TGTGCCAGCAGCTTATCCCTAGGGGTTAACAATGAGCAGTTCTTC.

This CDR3 is CASRPGQGRAEAFF. CDR3 bases: TGTGCCAGCAGGCCCGGACAGGGAAGGGCTGAAGCTTTCTTT. The V gene is TRBV6-5, the J gene TRBJ1-1; 8 bases map to TRBD1. In germline, CDR1 is MNHEY, CDR2 SVGAGI. V gave up 6 bases and J gave up 6 bases; unmatched junction bases: 9. The CDR3 spans 14 residues.

This clone was recorded a few times. This chain joins TRBV19 and TRBJ1-6; maybe TRBD1 (6 bases). V dropped 5 bases and J dropped 5 bases, with 13 bases sitting between them. The CDR3 has 15 residues. Germline V CDR1 and CDR2: LNHDA, SQIVND (reference sequence). The CDR3 spells CASSSPQGDNSPLHF. CDR3 nucleotides: TGTGCCAGTAGTTCCCCACAGGGAGATAATTCACCCCTCCACTTT. The whole variable domain, remainder taken from reference TRBV19 and TRBJ1-6, is DGGITQSPKYLFRKEGQNVTLSCEQNLNHDAMYWYRQDPGQGLRLIYYSQIVNDFQKGDIAEGYSVSREKKESFPLTVTSAQKNPTAFYLCASSSPQGDNSPLHFGNGTRLTVT.

This rearrangement joins TRBV6-2 or TRBV6-3 to TRBJ2-2; D gene uncertain. Between the trimmed V and J ends, which lost 2 bases and 8 bases, there was a span of 12 bases. The CDR3 length is 14 residues. Germline V lookup: CDR1 MNHEY, CDR2 SVGEGT. The CDR3 protein is CASSYRQTGGELFF. For the CDR3, the DNA is TGTGCCAGCAGTTACCGACAAACCGGAGGGGAGCTGTTTTTT.

The chain carries TRBV30 and TRBJ2-3, with 10 bases fitting TRBD2. The CDR3 consists of 15 residues. V lost 4 bases and J lost 1; bases outside the gene matches: 5. CDR1 is GTSNPN and CDR2 is SVGIG in the germline V gene (reference sequence). The CDR3 region has the DNA TGTGCCTGGACTGTAGGACTAGCGGGCACAGATACGCAGTATTTT. Protein product: CAWTVGLAGTDTQYF.

V gene TRBV2 combines with J gene TRBJ2-5; 9 bases fit TRBD2. This CDR3 comprises 14 residues. Trimming removed 8 bases from V and 6 bases from J; junction bases left unmatched: 10. Germline V lookup: CDR1 SNHLY, CDR2 FYNNEI. The CDR3 spells CASESGGGAKTQYF. Written as DNA, the CDR3 is TGTGCCAGCGAGAGTGGCGGGGGGGCAAAGACCCAGTACTTC.

This rearrangement joins TRBV5-1 to TRBJ1-2; no clear D gene. The germline CDR1 and CDR2 sequences are SGHRS and YFSETQ. Trimming took off 0 bases at V and 4 bases at J, with 10 bases between the two ends. The CDR3 is 14 amino acids. The CDR3, as DNA: TGCGCCAGCAGCTTGGAGGCAGACTCCTATGGCTACACCTTC. This encodes CASSLEADSYGYTF.

The chain recombines TRBV6-1 with TRBJ1-1; 12 bases are shared with TRBD1. V lost 3 bases to trimming and J lost 6 bases; unmatched junction nucleotides: 5. CDR3 length: 15 amino acids. Germline values: CDR1 MNHNS, CDR2 SASEGT. The CDR3 region is CASSDWGQGASEAFF. The DNA of the CDR3 is TGTGCCAGCAGTGATTGGGGACAGGGGGCATCTGAAGCTTTCTTT.

The rearrangement links TRBV18 to TRBJ1-1; D possibly corresponds to TRBD1 (5 bases). V lost 0 bases and J 1 base, leaving 12 bases between the germline ends. CDR1 is KGHSH, CDR2 LQKENI, per germline. This CDR3 contains 16 residues. The CDR3 region is CASSPPGLGANTEAFF. In DNA form, the CDR3 reads TGTGCCAGCTCACCACCCGGTTTAGGGGCGAACACTGAAGCTTTCTTT. The whole variable domain, remainder taken from reference TRBV18 and TRBJ1-1, is NAGVMQNPRHLVRRRGQEARLRCSPMKGHSHVYWYRQLPEEGLKFMVYLQKENIIDESGMPKERFSAEFPKEGPSILRIQQVVRGDSAAYFCASSPPGLGANTEAFFGQGTRLTVV.

The rearrangement links TRBV14 to TRBJ2-1; 12 bases line up with TRBD2. Trimming cost V 1 base and J 9 bases; bases outside gene matches: 1. Germline-derived CDR1 and CDR2 are SGHDN and FVKESK. The CDR3 runs 14 residues. In DNA, the CDR3 is TGTGCCAGCAGCCAAGGGACTAGCGGGACTGAGCAGTTCTTC. Its translation is CASSQGTSGTEQFF. The full variable domain, with the rest looked up from reference TRBV14 and TRBJ2-1, is EAGVTQFPSHSVIEKGQTVTLRCDPISGHDNLYWYRRVMGKEIKFLLHFVKESKQDESGMPNNRFLAERTGGTYSTLKVQPAELEDSGVYFCASSQGTSGTEQFFGPGTRLTVL.

V gene TRBV6-5 combines with J gene TRBJ2-2; 7 positions agree with TRBD1. V was pared by 2 bases and J by 3 bases, with 3 bases of the junction left unmatched. Per the germline V gene, CDR1 is MNHEY and CDR2 is SVGAGI. The CDR3 totals 15 residues. CDR3 coding DNA: TGTGCCAGCAGTTACGGTAGGGGGCACACCGGGGAGCTGTTTTTT. Its protein is CASSYGRGHTGELFF.

V usage is TRBV5-1 and J usage is TRBJ2-3; no definite D call. The length of the CDR3 is 14 residues. Germline-derived CDR1 and CDR2 are SGHRS and YFSETQ. V was trimmed by 7 bases and J by 2 bases, leaving 14 bases between them. DNA for the CDR3: TGCGCCAGCCACGAGGCCCTACCCACAGATACGCAGTATTTT. Amino acids: CASHEALPTDTQYF.

Only a few counts were recorded for this clone. One end of the junction does not line up with germline, which may come from a read error. The CDR3 nucleotides are TGTGCTAGCAGCTTAACTAGCGGGAGTCGCGAGCAGTACTTC. This gives the protein CASSLTSGSREQYF. J is TRBJ2-7 and V is TRBV7-7; 11 bases align to TRBD2. Germline V gene sequence: CDR1 SSHAT, CDR2 FNYEAQ (reference sequence). This CDR3 has 14 residues.

The CDR3: CASSLGQNEQFF. DNA of the CDR3: TGTGCCAGCAGCTTGGGACAGAATGAGCAGTTCTTC. The chain carries TRBV5-4 and TRBJ2-1; D possibly corresponds to TRBD1 (5 bases). This CDR3 has 12 amino acids. Germline CDR1 is SGHNT and CDR2 is YYREEE (reference sequence). Trimming cost V 0 bases and J 7 bases, with 5 bases left between them.

V and J are TRBV7-2 and TRBJ1-6; D is possibly TRBD1 (6 bases). V lost 1 base and J lost 7, with 11 bases in between. Germline-derived CDR1 and CDR2 are SGHTA and FQGNSA. CDR3 length equals 15 residues. CDR3: CASSLGTGQNSPLHF. The CDR3 DNA reads TGTGCCAGCAGCTTAGGTACAGGGCAAAATTCACCCCTCCACTTT.

CDR3 amino acids: CASSTPGLAGLNEQFF. The CDR3 nucleotides are TGCGCCAGCAGCACTCCGGGACTAGCGGGACTCAATGAGCAGTTCTTC. V is TRBV5-1 and J is TRBJ2-1; TRBD2 agrees at 13 bases. Germline lookup yields CDR1 SGHRS and CDR2 YFSETQ. CDR3 length equals 16 residues. With 4 bases clipped from V and 6 bases from J, the junction kept 7 bases outside the gene matches. The entire variable domain, with the rest obtained from reference TRBV5-1 and TRBJ2-1, is as follows: KAGVTQTPRYLIKTRGQQVTLSCSPISGHRSVSWYQQTPGQGLQFLFEYFSETQRNKGNFPGRFSGRQFSNSRSEMNVSTLELGDSALYLCASSTPGLAGLNEQFFGPGTRLTVL.

V is TRBV9 and J is TRBJ2-7; no firm D call. CDR1 is SGDLS and CDR2 is YYNGEE in the germline V gene. The V end was cut by 3 bases, the J end by 5 bases, with 6 bases between. The length of the CDR3 is 11 residues. CDR3 DNA sequence: TGTGCCAGCAGCGCAGCGAACGAGCAGTACTTC. Amino acid sequence: CASSAANEQYF.

The chain is built from TRBV7-2 and TRBJ1-5; D perhaps matches TRBD1 (5 bases). V lost 1 base to trimming and J lost 0 bases, with 10 bases between them. The CDR3 has 16 amino acids. Per the germline V gene, CDR1 is SGHTA and CDR2 is FQGNSA. The CDR3 loop reads CASSLEYRFSNQPQHF. For the CDR3, the DNA is TGTGCCAGCAGCTTAGAGTACAGGTTTAGCAATCAGCCCCAGCATTTT. The full variable domain, in which reference TRBV7-2 and TRBJ1-5 provide the parts outside the CDR3, is GAGVSQSPSNKVTEKGKDVELRCDPISGHTALYWYRQSLGQGLEFLIYFQGNSAPDKSGLPSDRFSAERTGGSVSTLTIQRTQQEDSAVYLCASSLEYRFSNQPQHFGDGTRLSIL.

The chain employs TRBV5-1 and TRBJ2-1, with D maybe TRBD2 (5 bases). The germline gives CDR1 SGHRS, CDR2 YFSETQ. V was clipped by 0 bases and J by 3 bases, with 10 bases between them. The CDR3 has 15 amino acids. DNA of the CDR3: TGCGCCAGCAGCTTGGTGGTCGGAGGCTACAATGAGCAGTTCTTC. This codes for CASSLVVGGYNEQFF.

This clone has a handful of counts. This sequence joins TRBV12-3 or TRBV12-4 and TRBJ2-2; no clear D. Trimming removed 3 bases from V and 7 bases from J, with 9 bases in between. The CDR3 has 13 residues. CDR3 coding DNA: TGTGCCAGCAGTTTCTATAGCCTCGGGGAGCTGTTTTTT. Its translation: CASSFYSLGELFF.

V usage is TRBV5-1 and J usage is TRBJ2-5, with TRBD1 as a possible D gene (6 bases). Germline V gene lookup returns CDR1 SGHRS and CDR2 YFSETQ. The V end was cut by 3 bases, the J end by 3 bases, with 9 bases between. The CDR3 runs to 13 residues. The CDR3 region has the DNA TGCGCCAGCAGCTGGAACAGGGAAGAGACCCAGTACTTC. The encoded protein is CASSWNREETQYF.